This TCR beta chain was documented in a study of blood T cell repertoires in COVID-19. Whole-study context: Acute and convalescent COVID-19 samples came from the United States, Italy and Spain. Sample material is recorded as cDNA or gDNA derived from T cells, B-cell-depleted T cells, or PBMCs.

Germline CDR1 and CDR2: WSHSY and SAAADI. V lost 5 bases and J lost 14, with 16 bases in between. CDR3 length equals 13 residues. As processed by the authors: Reference gene primer amplification in the assay estimated nucleated cell counts. Assay used: immunoSEQ multiplex PCR; TCRdb lists only in-frame clones, some missing. Clone size and the V and J calls come from that table; the DNA yielded D and trimming. Here the sample spans around 200,000 clones, 80% to 90% being singletons. The sequence derives from a man aged 55 to 70 who had recovered from COVID-19. The chain joins TRBV10-2 to TRBJ1-6; D possibly corresponds to TRBD1 (6 bases). Sequenced input: peripheral blood. The CDR3 bases are TGCGCCAGCAGTAGACAGGAACCCTCCTCCCTCCACTTT. Residues: CASSRQEPSSLHF.